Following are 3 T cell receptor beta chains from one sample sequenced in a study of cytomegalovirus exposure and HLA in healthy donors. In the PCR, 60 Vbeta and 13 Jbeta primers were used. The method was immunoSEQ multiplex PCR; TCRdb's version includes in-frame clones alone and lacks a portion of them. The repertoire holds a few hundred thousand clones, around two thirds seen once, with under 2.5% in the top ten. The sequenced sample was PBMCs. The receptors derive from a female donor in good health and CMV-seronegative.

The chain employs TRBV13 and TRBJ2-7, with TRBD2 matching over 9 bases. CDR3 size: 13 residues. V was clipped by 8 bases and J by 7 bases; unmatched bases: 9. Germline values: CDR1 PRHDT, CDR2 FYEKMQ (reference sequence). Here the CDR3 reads CASLLAGGGEQYF. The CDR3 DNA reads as TGTGCCAGCCTCCTCGCGGGAGGGGGAGAGCAGTACTTC.

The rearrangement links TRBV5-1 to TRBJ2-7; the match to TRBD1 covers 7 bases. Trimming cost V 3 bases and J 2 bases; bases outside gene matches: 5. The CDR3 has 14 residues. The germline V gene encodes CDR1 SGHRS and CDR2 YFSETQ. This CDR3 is CASSYGQAPYEQYF. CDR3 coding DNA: TGCGCCAGCAGCTACGGACAGGCCCCCTACGAGCAGTACTTC.

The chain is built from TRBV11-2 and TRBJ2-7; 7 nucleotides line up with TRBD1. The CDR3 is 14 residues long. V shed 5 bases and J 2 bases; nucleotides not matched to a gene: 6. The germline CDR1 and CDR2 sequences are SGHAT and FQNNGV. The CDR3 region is CASSLGDSAYEQYF. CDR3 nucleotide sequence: TGTGCCAGCAGCCTAGGGGACAGTGCCTACGAGCAGTACTTC.